The clone carrying this T cell receptor (beta chain) showed up just once. What it binds is unknown. This sample was taken from a study of cytomegalovirus exposure and HLA in healthy donors. The length of the CDR3 is 16 residues. Germline V lookup: CDR1 SGDLS, CDR2 YYNGEE. Trimming stripped 4 bases from V and 0 bases from J, with 16 bases between. Study-level findings and limits: Rare TCR sequences predominated, though certain public TCRs were found in many donors. TCR beta V segments were, for the most part, productive about 87% or about 30% of the time in an earlier analysis. As was reported, the HLA-A and HLA-B alleles of most subjects were accurately predicted from TCR beta sequences.

The primer mix had 60 Vbeta and 13 Jbeta primers. Only in-frame clones appear in the TCRdb table, and some are missing; sequencing was by immunoSEQ multiplex PCR. The table shows roughly 100,000 clones, with around 75% occurring only once. Nominal health characterized the donors when sampled, though unrecorded immune exposures were likely. Input material: PBMCs. This sequence originates from a male donor in good health and CMV-seropositive. The gene calls are TRBV9 and TRBJ1-2, with a tentative D call TRBD1 (6 bases). The CDR3 here is CASSTRGGGANYGYTF. CDR3 coding DNA: TGTGCCAGCAGCACACGAGGGGGGGGCGCTAACTATGGCTACACCTTC. Drawing the rest from reference TRBV9 and TRBJ1-2, the complete variable domain is DSGVTQTPKHLITATGQRVTLRCSPRSGDLSVYWYQQSLDQGLQFLIQYYNGEERAKGNILERFSAQQFPDLHSELNLSSLELGDSALYFCASSTRGGGANYGYTFGSGTRLTVV.